This record concerns one T cell receptor (beta chain) sequence. Expressed TCRB transcripts were sequenced because the entire RNA isolate underwent reverse transcription. Here immunoSEQ multiplex PCR was the method, and the copy in TCRdb shows in-frame clones only, minus some. Here the sample spans approximately 340,000 clones, roughly 16% being singletons. Sorted CD4+ subsets: naive, central memory, regulatory, stem cell-like memory (CD45RO/CCR7/CD25/CD127/CD95/CD27 panel). This specimen belongs to a study of beta chain features in type 1 diabetes. Study background: In age, gender and cell yields, patients were similar to healthy donors.

V shed 0 bases, J shed 4 bases, and the junction held 9 bases outside the gene matches. In germline, CDR1 is MGHRA, CDR2 YSYEKL. The CDR3 has 17 amino acids. The genes are TRBV4-1 and TRBJ2-5; 9 bases are shared with TRBD2. Sequenced: naive CD4+ T cells from blood. This sequence was found in a woman in her late teens or twenties in good health. CDR3 amino acids: CASSQDRASGIGETQYF. CDR3 DNA: TGCGCCAGCAGCCAAGATCGGGCTAGCGGGATTGGAGAGACCCAGTACTTC.